Reported below is one T cell receptor beta chain. The sample holds a few counts of this clonotype. Its antigen is still unknown. Per-base qualities were not stored, and no clone one base away is much larger. All donors were healthy Caucasians. The twin cohort consisted of three pairs of female monozygotic twins, all aged roughly 18 to 30 years. Peripheral blood mononuclear cells were used as the source from which RNA for TCR libraries was isolated. Spanning cysteine to phenylalanine, the CDR3 consists of 12 amino acids. Only the CDR3 DNA stays, 36 bases, in frame from base 1. The germline V gene supplies CDR1 SGHRS and CDR2 YFSETQ. Deletion took 5 bases off V and 2 bases off J, with a span of 8 bases between the germline ends. This sample is drawn from a study of identical twins (dated by TCRdb to 2016 to 2018). Regarding the research as a whole: To test whether fetal clonotypes persist, this study deep-sequenced TCR alpha and beta repertoires from monozygotic twins, from unrelated adults of various ages, and from cord blood. Replicate twin experiments were performed at different times using different library preparation protocols to rule out contamination.

What the work shows at the level of the full study, not this receptor alone: Because the same donors could not be followed over many years, the conclusions relied on cross-sectional statistical analysis. Excess twin sharing in beta out-of-frame sequences was weaker because fewer shared sequences lowered the signal-to-noise ratio. Fewer insertions were carried by abundant cord blood beta clonotypes, a similar but weaker trend appeared in young adult naive repertoires, and no such trend appeared in memory repertoires. Out-of-frame TCR alpha sharing in monozygotic twins was systematically underestimated by recombination models, whereas sharing between unrelated individuals was in agreement with the recombination models. Invariant T cells such as MAIT and iNKT could partly confound zero-insertion analyses, although diverse VJ usage argued against such confounding for most clonotypes. Compared with coincidental sharing between unrelated individuals, an excess of low generation-probability sequences was observed among out-of-frame TCR alpha sequences shared between twins.

The method behind the library was 5' RACE. TCRdb names Illumina HiSeq 2000 as the instrument used. A universal primer binding site was introduced by template switching, and a unique molecular identifier was present in the final cDNA, enabling accurate counting of TCR cDNA molecules. Specific primers in the conserved constant-segment region were used to synthesize first-strand cDNA for the TCR alpha and beta chains. To control for contamination, every cDNA library carried two barcodes: a SMART-Mk sample barcode plus Illumina barcodes. TruSeq adapter sequences and Illumina sample barcodes were added in two successive PCR steps. The Illumina HiSeq platform was used with custom primers to sequence TCR alpha and beta cDNA libraries. Under the source paper's analysis protocol: MiGEC processed the raw reads to extract unique molecular identifiers, while MiXCR was used to determine the CDR3 positions. For each individual, recombination models were inferred using an EM algorithm with the repgenHMM and IGoR tools. Shared clonotypes were analyzed with the tcR package in R, and sharing was normalized by the product of cloneset sizes. To study raw recombination free of thymic and clonal selection effects, out-of-frame nonproductive sequences were analyzed. Using fastp at Q25 and MiXCR, TCRdb reprocessed the public reads and kept productive beta chains. Entries that share a CDR3 protein sequence are merged under the most common genes and DNA. TCRdb, not the authors, supplied the V and J calls. This sample gives fewer than 900,000 distinct CDR3 sequences in total; 21% of them show up just once. Roughly 4.3% of the sample rests with the top ten.

Another study also made use of these data, one on T cells expressing NK-cell markers. As described in the second report: In sorted CD3+CD56+NKG2C+, CD3+CD56+NKG2C- and CD3+CD56-NKG2C+ T-cell subsets from several donors, TCR beta-chain repertoires were profiled. Of the eight sequenced donors, seven were found to be HCMV-seropositive and one was found to be HCMV-seronegative. To restrict sorting to alphabetaTCR-expressing T cells, an anti-gammadeltaTCR antibody was added in several experiments. For more than 5 donors, the dominant CD3+CD56+NKG2C+ clonotypes were among the top 10 CD8+ clonotypes and accounted for 1.0-7.0% of CD8+ T cells. Those dominant clonotypes were again the most abundant among CD3+CD56-NKG2C+ cells in four donors, at roughly 25-65%. It remained unclear whether the expanded NKG2C-expressing T cell clones were specific for HCMV antigens. All eight donors whose samples were sequenced were randomly selected healthy volunteers, three of them men and five women. A commercial ELISA kit detecting HCMV-specific IgG in serum was used to determine HCMV serostatus. For roughly six donors, bulk peripheral blood T-cell repertoires were also sequenced from unsorted PBMC. MIGEC was used to demultiplex reads and group reads by UMI, and MiTCR was used to assemble and quantify clonotypes. Only TCR cDNA sequences supported by at least two reads were kept to exclude erroneous sequences. The tcR package was used for downstream repertoire analysis, and clonotypes were matched between fractions using CDR3 nucleotide sequence together with V segment. Antigen specificity was annotated against VDJdb with VDJmatch, allowing one amino acid substitution in CDR3.

This clonotype was obtained from a woman aged 18-29 years in good health. Sequenced input: PBMCs. The rearrangement combines TRBV5-1 with TRBJ2-7; too little of a D gene remains to name it. CDR3 protein: CASRGSTYEQYF. DNA sequence: TGCGCCAGCAGGGGTTCCACCTACGAGCAGTACTTC. The entire variable domain, with the stretches around the CDR3 drawn from the reference TRBV5-1 and TRBJ2-7 proteins, is KAGVTQTPRYLIKTRGQQVTLSCSPISGHRSVSWYQQTPGQGLQFLFEYFSETQRNKGNFPGRFSGRQFSNSRSEMNVSTLELGDSALYLCASRGSTYEQYFGPGTRLTVT.